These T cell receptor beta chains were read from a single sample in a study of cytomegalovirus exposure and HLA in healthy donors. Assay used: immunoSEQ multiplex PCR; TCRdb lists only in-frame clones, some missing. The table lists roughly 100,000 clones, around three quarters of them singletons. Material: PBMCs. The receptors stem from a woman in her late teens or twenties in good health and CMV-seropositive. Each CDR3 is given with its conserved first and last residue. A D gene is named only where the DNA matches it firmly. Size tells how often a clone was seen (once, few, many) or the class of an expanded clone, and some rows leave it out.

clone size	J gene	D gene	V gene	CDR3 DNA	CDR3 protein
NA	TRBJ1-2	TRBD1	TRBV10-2	TGCGCCAGCAGTGACTCCCCTCGACAGGGGGTAGATGGCTACACCTTC	CASSDSPRQGVDGYTF
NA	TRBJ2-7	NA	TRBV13	TGTGCCAGCAGCTTATGGGGCGGGGCTACCTACGAGCAGTACTTC	CASSLWGGATYEQYF
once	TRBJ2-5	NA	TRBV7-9	TGTGCCAGCAGCTTAGCACGCGGTCAAGAGACCCAGTACTTC	CASSLARGQETQYF
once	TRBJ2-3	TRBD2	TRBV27	TGTGCCAGCAGTCCCGCCGGTAGTTTAGCGGGAGCTGATACGCAGTATTTT	CASSPAGSLAGADTQYF
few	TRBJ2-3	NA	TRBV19	TGTGCCAGTACCCTAGATCTAAGCACAGATACGCAGTATTTT	CASTLDLSTDTQYF
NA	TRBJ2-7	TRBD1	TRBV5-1	TGCGCCAGCAGCCGGACAGGGATCCACGAGCAGTACTTC	CASSRTGIHEQYF
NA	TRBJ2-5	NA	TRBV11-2	TGTGCCAGCAGCTTAGTTGGAAGCGTAGAGACCCAGTACTTC	CASSLVGSVETQYF
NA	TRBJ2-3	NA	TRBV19	TGTGCCAGTAGTATCGCGGGTGCTAGCACAGATACGCAGTATTTT	CASSIAGASTDTQYF
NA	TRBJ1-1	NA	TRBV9	TGTGCCAGCAGCGTAGAGGTGACAGAGAACACTGAAGCTTTCTTT	CASSVEVTENTEAFF
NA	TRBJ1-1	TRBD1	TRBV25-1	TGTGCCAGCAGGACAGGGCTGGTTACTGAAGCTTTCTTT	CASRTGLVTEAFF
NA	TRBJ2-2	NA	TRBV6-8	TGTGCCAGCAGTTTCACGAACACCGGGGAGCTGTTTTTT	CASSFTNTGELFF
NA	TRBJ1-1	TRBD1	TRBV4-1	TGCGCCAGCAGCCCCCTGACAGGGCGGAACACTGAAGCTTTCTTT	CASSPLTGRNTEAFF
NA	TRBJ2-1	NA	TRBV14	TGTGCCAGCAGCGGGACTGACGTCTACAATGAGCAGTTCTTC	CASSGTDVYNEQFF
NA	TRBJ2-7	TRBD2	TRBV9	TGTGCCAGCAGCGTCTCTAGCGGGAGTCTCCACGAGCAGTACTTC	CASSVSSGSLHEQYF
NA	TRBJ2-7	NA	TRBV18	TGTGCCAGCTCACCGTCCCTGTACGAGCAGTACTTC	CASSPSLYEQYF
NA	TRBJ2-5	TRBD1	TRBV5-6	TGTGCCAGCAGCTTGGAGACAGGGAGCCAAGAGACCCAGTACTTC	CASSLETGSQETQYF
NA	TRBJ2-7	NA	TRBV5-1	TGCGCCAGCGGAGGTGACGGAGCCTACGAGCAGTACTTC	CASGGDGAYEQYF
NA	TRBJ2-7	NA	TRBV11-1	TGTGCCAGCAGCTTGGTTGAGGGGGATGTGGGCGAGCAGTACTTC	CASSLVEGDVGEQYF